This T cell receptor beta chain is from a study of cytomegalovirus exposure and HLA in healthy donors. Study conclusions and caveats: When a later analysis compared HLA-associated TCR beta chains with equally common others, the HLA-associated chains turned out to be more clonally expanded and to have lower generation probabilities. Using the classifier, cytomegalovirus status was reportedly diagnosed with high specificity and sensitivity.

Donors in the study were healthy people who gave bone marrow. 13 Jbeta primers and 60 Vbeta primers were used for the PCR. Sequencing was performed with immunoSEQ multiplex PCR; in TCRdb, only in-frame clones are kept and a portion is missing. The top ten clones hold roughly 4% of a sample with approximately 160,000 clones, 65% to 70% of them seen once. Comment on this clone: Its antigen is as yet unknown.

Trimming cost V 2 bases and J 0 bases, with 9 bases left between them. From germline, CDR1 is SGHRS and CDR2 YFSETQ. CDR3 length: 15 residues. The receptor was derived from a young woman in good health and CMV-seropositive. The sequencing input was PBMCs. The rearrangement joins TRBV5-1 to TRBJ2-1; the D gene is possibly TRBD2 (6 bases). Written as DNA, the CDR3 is TGCGCCAGCAGCTTTCGAGCGGGCTCCTACAATGAGCAGTTCTTC. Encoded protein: CASSFRAGSYNEQFF.